The present T cell receptor beta chain was sequenced within a study of blood T cells in healthy people across ages. As regards this clonotype: What it recognizes is unknown.

Isolation recovered at least 6 million PBMCs from every sample. It was with a sample-barcoded 5' primer and a J-beta primer mix that a second PCR of roughly 7 to 12 cycles was run. Each cDNA molecule, via a template-switch adaptor with 12 random nucleotides, was tagged. Each CDR3 protein gets one entry after TCRdb re-called the 5' RACE reads with MiXCR. This sample has approximately 800,000 distinct CDR3 sequences, with approximately 35% found just once. Study results and caveats: More naive CD4+ cells and higher diversity were found in long-lived than in aged donors.

Looked up from germline, CDR1 is ENHRY and CDR2 is SYGVKD. J gave up 6 bases and V 10 bases, and 11 bases lay outside the gene matches. The CDR3 extends over 13 amino acids. The sequenced sample consisted of blood. This TCR derives from a man aged 18 to 30 in good health. The chain carries TRBV10-3 and TRBJ1-2; 7 positions agree with TRBD1. CDR3 sequence reads: CATRQGFVDGYTF. The CDR3 DNA follows: TGTGCCACTCGACAGGGCTTCGTTGATGGCTACACCTTC.